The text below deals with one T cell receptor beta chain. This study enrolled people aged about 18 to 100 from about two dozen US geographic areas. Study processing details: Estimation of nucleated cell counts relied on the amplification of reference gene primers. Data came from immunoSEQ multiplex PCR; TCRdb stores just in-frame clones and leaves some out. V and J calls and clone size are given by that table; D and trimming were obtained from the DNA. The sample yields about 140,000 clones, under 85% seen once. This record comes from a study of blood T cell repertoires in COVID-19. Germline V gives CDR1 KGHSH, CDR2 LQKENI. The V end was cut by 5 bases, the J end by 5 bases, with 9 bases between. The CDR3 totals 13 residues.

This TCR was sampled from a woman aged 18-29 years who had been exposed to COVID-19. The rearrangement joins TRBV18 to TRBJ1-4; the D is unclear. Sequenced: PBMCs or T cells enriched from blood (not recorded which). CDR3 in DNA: TGTGCCAGCTCATGGGAGCAGAATGAAAAACTGTTTTTT. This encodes CASSWEQNEKLFF.